This T cell receptor beta chain originates from a study of T-cell reconstitution after alpha-beta-depleted transplantation in children. Overall study results and limits: Expanded graft clones numbering several hundred reportedly gave rise to alpha-beta T cells about two months after transplant. Diversity and T-cell counts at one year after transplant derived mostly from new T cells.

Researchers prepared the TCRbeta library using unique molecular identifiers, the study reports. A single record per CDR3 protein comes from TCRdb applying MiXCR to the PCR reads. This table holds 200,000 to 250,000 distinct CDR3 sequences, roughly 11% found once. This clonotype was observed a few times. Its antigen is unidentified. This may arise from a read error, as a much more abundant clone is one base away. The germline V gene encodes CDR1 MNHEY and CDR2 SVGAGI. The CDR3 covers 15 residues. The chain has TRBV6-5 and TRBJ2-1; D may correspond to TRBD1 or TRBD2 (5 bases each). The specimen was PBMCs, collected before TCRalphabeta/CD19-depleted stem cell transplant. The TCR comes from a child under two years old with acute myeloid leukemia, due to receive a stem cell transplant. The CDR3 nucleotides read TGTGTCAGCAGTTACGGGCTAGCAGGGATGTATGAGCAGTTCTTC. Its protein product is CVSSYGLAGMYEQFF.